The entry below gives a single T cell receptor beta chain sequence along with its context. This clonotype appeared a few times. The clone's antigen remains unknown. It has no much larger one-base neighbor in the sample; base qualities were not kept. Germline trimming: 4 bases from V, 4 bases from J; junction bases outside gene matches: 10. The germline V gene (reference sequence) yields DFQATT for CDR1 and SNEGSKA for CDR2. The CDR3 contains 15 residues, cysteine and phenylalanine counted. Only the CDR3 part of the read is kept: 45 bases, read in frame from the first base. The library came from 5' RACE. Sequencing was performed on an Illumina HiSeq 2500. A second about 7 to 12 cycle PCR used a sample-barcoded 5' primer and a J-beta primer mix. Each TCR beta cDNA molecule received a unique molecular identifier from a template-switch 5' adaptor carrying 12 random nucleotides. Each sample yielded at least 2.5 million CDR3-containing paired-end reads. All of the RNA was converted into first-strand cDNA using the Mint cDNA synthesis kit, with a TRBC-specific oligonucleotide serving as the primer. Following uracil-DNA glycosylase treatment, all cDNA underwent a first 18-cycle PCR with the universal primers M1SS and BC2_uni_R. As for how the authors treated the data: For normalization, 1 million high-quality reads, each with a distinct molecular identifier, were randomly selected from each sample. Instead of being binned into consensus sequences, reads with shared molecular identifiers were discarded. MiTCR, with a Q25 quality threshold and the strictest error-elimination algorithm, was used for CDR3 identification, clonotype clustering and error correction. Lower-bound total TCR beta diversity was estimated with a nonparametric unseen species model using Euler transformation. TCRdb ran its own pipeline on the public reads, namely fastp trimming at Q25 and MiXCR clone calling, and kept in-frame beta chains. For every CDR3 protein sequence, its rows merge into one entry that carries the most common genes and DNA. The authors' filters were not applied to this entry. In all, the sample holds roughly 500,000 distinct CDR3 sequences, and 27% of those were seen once. The ten most abundant clones make up less than 20% of the sample.

This specimen comes from a study of blood T cells in healthy people across ages (dated by TCRdb to about 2015). About the full investigation: In model experiments, template switching captured roughly one uniquely barcoded TCR beta cDNA molecule for every two T cells. For two donors (one aged 18 to 30 and one aged 80 or older), the study analyzed two additional independent replicas of 1 million unique cDNA reads from the same blood draw. The donors were divided into four age groups: young (average around 17 years), middle-aged (roughly 42), aged (about 60) and long-lived (around 80). To avoid experimental bias, donors of different ages were randomly spread across the sequencing lanes. To track age-related changes in TCR beta repertoire diversity, the study relied on deep sequencing normalized with unique cDNA molecular identifiers.

Paper-wide results and their limitations: There was a strong correlation between observed TCR beta diversity and the percentage of naive T cells measured by flow cytometry. Observed TCR beta diversity per million T cells fell roughly linearly with age, and a significant reduction was already apparent by age around 39. Bulk unsorted PBMC profiling prevented conclusive comparison of naive and antigen-experienced compartments. Compared with the aged group, the long-lived group had more naive CD4+ T cells, fewer expanded clones and increased TCR diversity, suggesting age selection. Estimates of total diversity based on one million sequenced T cells were regarded as lower bounds and as underestimates. Donor CMV infection status was unknown, potentially confounding age-related changes in expanded clonotypes.

Systemically healthy Caucasian individuals from Russia, approximately 39 in total and aged 6 to 90 years, were included as donors. Each donor gave around 9 milliliters of peripheral blood, collected into EDTA-treated Vacutainer tubes. PBMCs were isolated by Ficoll-Paque density-gradient centrifugation, with at least 7 million obtained per sample. Trizol reagent was used to extract total RNA from PBMCs, with at least 5.5 micrograms per sample. Naive CD45RAhigh/CD27high T cell percentages were measured by flow cytometry on a PBMC aliquot from every donor. The chain couples TRBV20-1 to TRBJ2-3, with 8 central nucleotides matching TRBD1. Sequencing was done on a sample of blood. The TCR sequence derives from a woman aged 70 to 79 in good health. The nucleotides read TGCAGTGCTAACCGGAGGACAGGGAGCGCAGATACGCAGTATTTT. It encodes CSANRRTGSADTQYF.